This passage covers 17 T cell receptor beta chains from one sample sequenced in a study of long-term antiretroviral therapy in people with HIV. Runs used v3.0 of the immunoSEQ assay and were done at survey level. Repertoires were generated with immunoSEQ multiplex PCR, while TCRdb's copy carries only in-frame clones and drops some. The data hold tens of thousands of clones, with almost 85% observed a single time. The sequences come from unsorted PBMCs, collected 0.3 years after starting antiretroviral therapy. All receptors come from a man aged 50 or older with HIV.

The chain couples TRBV4-1 to TRBJ1-1; unclear D gene. The V gene's germline CDR1 is MGHRA and CDR2 YSYEKL. The length of the CDR3 is 13 residues. V was pared by 4 bases and J by 6 bases, with 12 bases between. The CDR3: CASSPQEDAEAFF. The CDR3 DNA reads as TGCGCCAGCAGCCCCCAGGAGGACGCTGAAGCTTTCTTT.

This sequence joins TRBV19 and TRBJ2-1, with 11 bases lining up with TRBD2. J gave up 7 bases and V 3 bases, and 5 bases lay outside the gene matches. The CDR3 spans 15 residues. Germline V gives CDR1 LNHDA, CDR2 SQIVND (reference sequence). Here the CDR3 DNA reads TGTGCCAGTAGTATCCTAGCGGGAGGACGGAATGAGCAGTTCTTC. It encodes CASSILAGGRNEQFF.

The chain combines TRBV6-5 with TRBJ2-2, with D perhaps matching TRBD2 (5 bases). This CDR3 contains 12 residues. Per germline, CDR1 MNHEY and CDR2 SVGAGI. V lost 2 bases and J 13 bases, leaving 11 bases between the germline ends. The CDR3 sequence is CASSYEGFGLFF. The CDR3 region has the DNA TGTGCCAGCAGTTACGAGGGTTTTGGGCTGTTTTTT.

The chain's CDR3 is CAGASGGGETQYF. Here the CDR3 DNA reads TGCGCCGGGGCTAGCGGGGGAGGCGAGACCCAGTACTTC. This chain links TRBV10-2 with TRBJ2-5; 10 positions match TRBD2. The trim removed 11 bases at V and 5 bases at J, leaving 8 bases unmatched. There are 13 residues in the CDR3. CDR1 is WSHSY, CDR2 SAAADI, per germline.

This chain links TRBV27 with TRBJ1-3; 10 bases map to TRBD1. The CDR3 contains 15 residues. Germline values: CDR1 MNHEY, CDR2 SMNVEV (reference sequence). V dropped 5 bases and J dropped 1; count of bases not matched to a gene: 2. The chain's CDR3 is CASSPGQGSGNTIYF. In DNA, the CDR3 is TGTGCCAGCAGTCCGGGACAGGGGTCTGGAAACACCATATATTTT.

Here the CDR3 reads CASREDSSGANVLTF. CDR3 DNA sequence: TGTGCCAGCAGAGAGGACAGCTCTGGGGCCAACGTCCTGACTTTC. The J gene is TRBJ2-6, the V gene TRBV6-1, with a possible D match to TRBD1 (6 bases). The V gene lost 6 bases and the J gene lost 0 bases, with 9 bases spanning the gap. This CDR3 has 15 residues. Germline loops: CDR1 MNHNS, CDR2 SASEGT.

The V and J genes are TRBV15 and TRBJ1-1; D remains unclear. The CDR3 extends over 13 amino acids. Germline V CDR1 and CDR2: LNHNV, YYDKDF (reference sequence). The V and J ends lost 0 bases and 3 bases respectively, with 5 bases between them. CDR3 in DNA: TGTGCCACCAGCAGAGATCCAGACACTGAAGCTTTCTTT. Encoded protein: CATSRDPDTEAFF.

This clone was detected a few times. The rearrangement joins TRBV4-1 to TRBJ2-7; 9 nucleotides line up with TRBD1. The V segment lost 4 bases and the J segment 0 bases; nucleotides outside the gene matches: 4. Germline CDR1 is MGHRA and CDR2 is YSYEKL. The CDR3 has 15 residues. The CDR3 spells CASSPKQGASYEQYF. The CDR3 DNA is TGCGCCAGCAGCCCAAAACAGGGGGCCTCCTACGAGCAGTACTTC.

The chain has TRBV7-6 and TRBJ2-1, with D possibly matching TRBD2 (6 bases). Trimming stripped 6 bases from V and 0 bases from J, with 12 bases between. Per germline, CDR1 SGHVS and CDR2 FNYEAQ. The CDR3 sequence is 15 residues long. For the CDR3, the DNA is TGTGCCAGCAGGAGCGGGCTGAGCTCCTACAATGAGCAGTTCTTC. Its protein is CASRSGLSSYNEQFF.

The chain carries TRBV9 and TRBJ1-2; possibly TRBD1 for D (5 bases). The length of the CDR3 is 13 residues. CDR1 SGDLS and CDR2 YYNGEE come from the germline V gene. With 3 bases removed from V and 4 bases from J, the gap between germline ends came to 10 bases. CDR3 nucleotides: TGTGCCAGCAGCGCCAGGGTTACCTATGGCTACACCTTC. Translating it yields CASSARVTYGYTF.

The chain employs TRBV6-1 and TRBJ1-2, with no clear D. Germline values: CDR1 MNHNS, CDR2 SASEGT. V lost 6 bases and J 3 bases, leaving 11 bases between the germline ends. The CDR3 extends over 13 amino acids. DNA for the CDR3: TGTGCCAGCAGACGGGGAAGTTACTATGGCTACACCTTC. This encodes CASRRGSYYGYTF.

The genes are TRBV28 and TRBJ1-5; 9 nucleotides match TRBD1. Germline V gives CDR1 MDHEN, CDR2 SYDVKM. The V gene end was trimmed by 3 bases and the J gene end by 4 bases; junction bases not matched to a gene: 7. The CDR3 covers 16 residues. The CDR3 loop reads CASSFSGTGWNQPQHF. The CDR3 nucleotides are TGTGCCAGCAGTTTTTCCGGGACAGGGTGGAATCAGCCCCAGCATTTT.

This chain joins TRBV27 and TRBJ2-7, with TRBD2 as a possible D gene (5 bases). The length of the CDR3 is 14 residues. Germline CDR1 and CDR2: MNHEY and SMNVEV (reference sequence). Between the trimmed V and J ends, which lost 11 bases and 5 bases, there was a span of 22 bases. CDR3 bases: TGTGCCTGCTCGCCCACTAGATTGGCAGACGAGCAGTACTTC. It translates to CACSPTRLADEQYF.

V and J are TRBV5-1 and TRBJ1-1, with D possibly being TRBD1 (6 bases). The CDR3 is made up of 13 amino acids. Trimming removed 0 bases at V and 9 bases at J, with 12 bases between. Germline V gene sequence: CDR1 SGHRS, CDR2 YFSETQ. The CDR3 here is CASSLAGRGKAFF. The CDR3 DNA reads as TGCGCCAGCAGCTTGGCGGGTAGGGGGAAAGCTTTCTTT.

The CDR3 loop is CASSHWSGYSNQPQHF. DNA for the CDR3: TGTGCCAGCAGCCATTGGAGCGGTTATAGCAATCAGCCCCAGCATTTT. The J gene is TRBJ1-5, the V gene TRBV7-8; D is ambiguous. The germline V gene has CDR1 SGHVS and CDR2 FQNEAQ. V lost 5 bases, J lost 0 bases, and 14 bases lay in between. CDR3 length: 16 residues.

The chain has TRBV5-1 and TRBJ1-1; D unclear. V was shortened by 0 bases and J by 1 base, with 4 bases between the two germline ends. The CDR3 consists of 13 residues. CDR1 is SGHRS, CDR2 YFSETQ, per germline. CDR3 sequence reads: CASSLVKNTEAFF. As DNA, the CDR3 is TGCGCCAGCAGCTTGGTCAAGAACACTGAAGCTTTCTTT.

In this sample, this clone turned up once. DNA for the CDR3: TGTGCCAGCTCACAACTAGCGGGAGGGCCCTCGAATGAGCAGTTCTTC. This gives the protein CASSQLAGGPSNEQFF. The gene calls are TRBV18 and TRBJ2-1, with 13 bases fitting TRBD2. CDR1 is KGHSH and CDR2 is LQKENI in the germline V gene. The CDR3 extends over 16 amino acids. The J segment lost 7 bases and the V segment lost 4 bases, leaving 7 bases of the junction unmatched.